This is a list of T cell receptor beta chains from one sample in a study of T cell repertoires in cytomegalovirus infection. TCRdb passed the reads through MiXCR, listing each CDR3 protein once. The table has some 250,000 distinct CDR3 sequences, roughly 9.1% seen once; the top ten hold approximately 16%. The sample consisted of PBMCs. The receptors were gathered from a human donor in good health (CMV status not recorded). Some clones in this sample may be carry-over from other donors' samples. The CDR3 runs from the conserved cysteine through the conserved F or W. A D gene is named only where the DNA matches it firmly.

TRBV18	-	TRBJ1-2	13	CASSSYEGYGYTF
TRBV20-1	TRBD1	TRBJ1-2	16	CSASAGGLQANYGYTF
TRBV19	-	TRBJ1-2	15	CASRVRTAPNYGYTF
TRBV2	TRBD2	TRBJ2-5	13	CASTGGPRETQYF
TRBV19	-	TRBJ1-1	15	CASSIGGRIDTEAFF
TRBV7-2	TRBD2	TRBJ2-6	18	CASSLKTGLATGANVLTF
TRBV7-2	-	TRBJ2-1	14	CASHLSQAYNEQFF
TRBV3-1	-	TRBJ2-1	15	CASSPPTGGPPEQFF
TRBV6-5	-	TRBJ1-5	15	CASSYSSGSNQPQHF
TRBV11-3	-	TRBJ2-1	17	CASSLDHPGLTYNEQFF
TRBV7-9	-	TRBJ2-1	14	CASRPGVARNEQFF
TRBV15	-	TRBJ2-1	15	CAIKSGRVFGNEQFF
TRBV29-1	-	TRBJ2-1	13	CSVSGAGYNEQFF
TRBV12-3/TRBV12-4	-	TRBJ1-3	15	CASSPLPSSGNTIYF
TRBV14	-	TRBJ2-3	15	CASSQATVRTDTQYF
TRBV7-3	-	TRBJ1-6	18	CASSLKARGAGTGSPLHF
TRBV5-1	-	TRBJ1-1	12	CASSTVGTEAFF
TRBV12-3/TRBV12-4	TRBD1	TRBJ1-2	14	CASSRRTGGSGYTF
TRBV4-3	-	TRBJ2-7	16	CASSQGNQGSSYEQYF
TRBV2	-	TRBJ1-3	13	CASIWDSRGTIYF
TRBV20-1	TRBD1	TRBJ1-3	15	CSASSQGASGNTIYF
TRBV7-2	-	TRBJ1-2	16	CASSLGGAESNYGYTF